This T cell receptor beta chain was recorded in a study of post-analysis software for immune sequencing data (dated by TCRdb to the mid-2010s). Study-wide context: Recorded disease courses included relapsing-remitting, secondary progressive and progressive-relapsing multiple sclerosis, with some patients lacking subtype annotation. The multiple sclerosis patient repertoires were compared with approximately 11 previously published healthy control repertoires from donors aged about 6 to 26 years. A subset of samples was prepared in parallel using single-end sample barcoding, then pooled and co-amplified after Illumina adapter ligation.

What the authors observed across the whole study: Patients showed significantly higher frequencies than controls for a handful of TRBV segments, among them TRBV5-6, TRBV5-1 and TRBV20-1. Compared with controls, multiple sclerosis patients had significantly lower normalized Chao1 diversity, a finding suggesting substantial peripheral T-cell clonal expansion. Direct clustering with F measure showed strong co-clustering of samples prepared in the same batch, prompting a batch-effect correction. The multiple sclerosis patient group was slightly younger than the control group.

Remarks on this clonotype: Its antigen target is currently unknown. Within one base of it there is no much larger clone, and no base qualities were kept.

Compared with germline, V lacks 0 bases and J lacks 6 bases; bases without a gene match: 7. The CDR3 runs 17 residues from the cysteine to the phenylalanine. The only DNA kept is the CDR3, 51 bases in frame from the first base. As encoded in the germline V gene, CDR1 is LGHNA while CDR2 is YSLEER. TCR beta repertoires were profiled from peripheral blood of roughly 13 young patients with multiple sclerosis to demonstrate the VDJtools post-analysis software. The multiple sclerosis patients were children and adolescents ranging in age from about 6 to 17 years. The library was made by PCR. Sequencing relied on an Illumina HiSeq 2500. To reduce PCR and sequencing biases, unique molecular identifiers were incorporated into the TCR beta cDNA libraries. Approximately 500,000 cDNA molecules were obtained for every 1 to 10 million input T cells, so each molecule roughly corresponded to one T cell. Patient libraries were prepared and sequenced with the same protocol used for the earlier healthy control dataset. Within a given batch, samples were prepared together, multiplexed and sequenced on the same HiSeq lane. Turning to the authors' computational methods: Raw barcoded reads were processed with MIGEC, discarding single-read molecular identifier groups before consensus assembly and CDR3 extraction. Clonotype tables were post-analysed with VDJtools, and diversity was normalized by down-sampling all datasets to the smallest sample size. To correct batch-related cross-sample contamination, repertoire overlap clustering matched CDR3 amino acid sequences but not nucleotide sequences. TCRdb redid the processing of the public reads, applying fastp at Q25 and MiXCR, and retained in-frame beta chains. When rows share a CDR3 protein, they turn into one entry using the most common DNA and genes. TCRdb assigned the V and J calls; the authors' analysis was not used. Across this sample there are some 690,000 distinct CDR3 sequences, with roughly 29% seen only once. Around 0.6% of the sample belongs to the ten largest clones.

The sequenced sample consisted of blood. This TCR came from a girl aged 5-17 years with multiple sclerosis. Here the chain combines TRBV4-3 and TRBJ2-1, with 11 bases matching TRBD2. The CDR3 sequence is CASSQDRLAGYSNEQFF. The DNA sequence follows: TGCGCCAGCAGCCAAGATCGACTAGCGGGATACTCCAATGAGCAGTTCTTC.